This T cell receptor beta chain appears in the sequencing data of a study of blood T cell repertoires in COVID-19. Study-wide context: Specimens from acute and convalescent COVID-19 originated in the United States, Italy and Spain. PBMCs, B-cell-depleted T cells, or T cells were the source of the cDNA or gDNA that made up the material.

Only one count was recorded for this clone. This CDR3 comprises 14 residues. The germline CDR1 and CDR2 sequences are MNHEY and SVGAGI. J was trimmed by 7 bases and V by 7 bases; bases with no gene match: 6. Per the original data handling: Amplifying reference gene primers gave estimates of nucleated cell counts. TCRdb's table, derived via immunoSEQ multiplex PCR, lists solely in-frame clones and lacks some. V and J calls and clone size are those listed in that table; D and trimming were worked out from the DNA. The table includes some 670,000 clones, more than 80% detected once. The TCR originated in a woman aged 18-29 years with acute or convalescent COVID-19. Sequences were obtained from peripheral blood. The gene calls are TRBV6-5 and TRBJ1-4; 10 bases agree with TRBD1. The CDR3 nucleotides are TGTGCCAGCATCGGACAGGGGGGGGGTGAAAAACTGTTTTTT. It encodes CASIGQGGGEKLFF.